These T cell receptor beta chains were read from a single sample in a study of vaccination and CD4 T cells after COVID-19. TCRdb re-called the PCR reads with MiXCR, one entry per CDR3 protein. Of roughly 24,000 distinct CDR3 sequences listed, 40% to 45% are singletons. Their recognized antigens are unknown. Sequencing was performed on CD4+ T cells from blood, cultured in vitro. The receptors stem from a human donor who had recovered from COVID-19. Each CDR3 is given with its conserved first and last residue. D genes are given only for firm matches. Clone size is given for some rows only: seen once, a few or many times, or a class if the clone is expanded.

TRBJ2-7 TRBD1 TRBV7-9 15 . CASSGPGQGVLLRDF TGTGCCAGCAGCGGCCCGGGACAGGGCGTTCTCCTTCGGGACTTC
TRBJ2-5 . TRBV5-1 14 . CASSLMDSGETQYF TGCGCCAGCAGCTTGATGGACTCCGGTGAGACCCAGTACTTC
TRBJ2-1 . TRBV24-1 12 . CATSDGVNEQFF TGTGCCACCAGTGATGGGGTAAATGAGCAGTTCTTC
TRBJ2-1 TRBD2 TRBV11-2 15 . CASSETSGVYNEQFF TGTGCCAGCAGCGAGACTAGCGGGGTTTACAATGAGCAGTTCTTC
TRBJ2-7 . TRBV11-2 11 . CASSSLDEQYF TGTGCCAGCAGCTCGTTGGACGAGCAGTACTTC
TRBJ1-5 TRBD1 TRBV20-1 21 . CSARDFFSRQGDLPSNQPQHF TGCAGTGCTAGAGACTTTTTCTCGCGACAGGGCGATCTACCAAGCAATCAGCCCCAGCATTTT
TRBJ2-5 TRBD1 TRBV14 15 . CASSRGTGLQETQYF TGTGCCAGCAGCCGCGGGACAGGACTTCAAGAGACCCAGTACTTC
TRBJ2-3 TRBD1 TRBV2 15 few CASSVGTGGADTQYF TGTGCCAGCAGTGTTGGGACAGGGGGCGCGGATACGCAGTATTTT
TRBJ1-1 TRBD1 TRBV10-3 13 . CALRDRLNTEAFF TGTGCCCTCCGGGACAGGTTGAACACTGAAGCTTTCTTT
TRBJ2-6 . TRBV6-2/TRBV6-3 16 . CASSLIRTAGANVLTF TGTGCCAGCAGTCTAATAAGGACCGCTGGGGCCAACGTCCTGACTTTC
TRBJ1-2 . TRBV15 13 few CATSPGLPYGYTF TGTGCCACCAGCCCGGGCCTACCCTATGGCTACACCTTC
TRBJ1-2 TRBD1 TRBV11-2 14 few CATRQGNGLDGYTF TGTGCGACGAGACAGGGGAATGGTTTAGATGGCTACACCTTC
TRBJ2-3 TRBD1 TRBV24-1 16 . CATSDWGQGGVDTQYF TGTGCCACCAGTGATTGGGGACAGGGGGGTGTCGATACGCAGTATTTT
TRBJ2-7 TRBD1 TRBV6-1 14 . CASSRPRDSYEQYF TGTGCCAGCAGCAGGCCTCGGGACAGCTACGAGCAGTACTTC
TRBJ2-7 . TRBV11-3 13 . CASSTHPFYEQYF TGTGCCAGCAGCACCCACCCCTTTTACGAGCAGTACTTC